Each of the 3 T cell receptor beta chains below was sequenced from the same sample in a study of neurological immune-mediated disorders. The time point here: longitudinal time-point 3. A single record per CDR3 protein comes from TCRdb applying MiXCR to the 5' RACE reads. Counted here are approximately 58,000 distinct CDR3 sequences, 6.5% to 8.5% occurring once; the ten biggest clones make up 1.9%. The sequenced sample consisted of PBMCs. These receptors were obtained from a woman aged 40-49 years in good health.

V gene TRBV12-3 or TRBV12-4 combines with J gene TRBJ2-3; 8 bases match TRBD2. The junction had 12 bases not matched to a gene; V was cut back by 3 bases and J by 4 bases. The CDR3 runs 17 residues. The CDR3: CASSFGITGGLSDTQYF. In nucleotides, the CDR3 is TGTGCCAGCAGTTTCGGAATAACGGGGGGGCTTTCAGATACGCAGTATTTT.

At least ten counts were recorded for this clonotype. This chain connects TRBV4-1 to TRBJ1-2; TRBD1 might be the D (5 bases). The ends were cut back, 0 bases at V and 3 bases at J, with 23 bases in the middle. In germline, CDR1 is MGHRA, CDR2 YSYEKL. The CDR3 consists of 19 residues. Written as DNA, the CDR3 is TGCGCCAGCAGCCAAGACCGTTGGGGGGACCTTCAAGGTGACTATGGCTACACCTTC. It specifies CASSQDRWGDLQGDYGYTF.

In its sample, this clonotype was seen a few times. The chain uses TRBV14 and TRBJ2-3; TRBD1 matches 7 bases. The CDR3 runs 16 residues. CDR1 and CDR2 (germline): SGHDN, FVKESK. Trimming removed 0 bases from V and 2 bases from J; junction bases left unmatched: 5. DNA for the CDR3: TGTGCCAGCAGCCAAGATGGGGGACAGATCACAGATACGCAGTATTTT. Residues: CASSQDGGQITDTQYF.